The 17 T cell receptor beta chains below come from one sample, sequenced in a study of response to subunit inactivated influenza vaccine. MiXCR was run by TCRdb on the RT-PCR reads, yielding one entry per CDR3 protein. The sample shows 800,000 to 1,000,000 distinct CDR3 sequences, over 20% of them seen only once. Specimen: PBMCs from blood, collected around 5 days after vaccination. The origin of the receptors is a man in his fifties who received an inactivated influenza vaccine.

The gene calls are TRBV3-1 and TRBJ1-1; D is undetermined. Per germline, CDR1 LGHDT and CDR2 YNNKEL (reference sequence). The ends were cut back, 11 bases at V and 4 bases at J, with 23 bases in the middle. This CDR3 contains 15 residues. The CDR3 loop is CASCQDRAGFTEAFF. CDR3 bases: TGTGCCTCCTGCCAAGATAGAGCGGGCTTCACTGAAGCTTTCTTT.

V usage is TRBV20-1 and J usage is TRBJ2-5, with TRBD1 matching over 7 bases. This CDR3 is built from 13 residues. V was clipped by 6 bases and J by 3 bases; unmatched bases: 7. Germline V gives CDR1 DFQATT, CDR2 SNEGSKA (reference sequence). The CDR3 bases are TGCAGTGCGACCACACAGGGGAAAGAGACCCAGTACTTC. Translated, it gives CSATTQGKETQYF.

CDR3 bases: TGTGCCAGCAGTCAGCTAGCGGGAGGACAGGGCAAGCAGTACTTC. Protein product: CASSQLAGGQGKQYF. The rearrangement uses TRBV6-2 or TRBV6-3 and TRBJ2-7, with TRBD2 identical over 11 bases. In germline, CDR1 is MNHEY, CDR2 SVGEGT. With V trimmed by 5 bases and J by 8 bases, 11 bases remained unmatched. This CDR3 comprises 15 residues.

This clonotype was observed a single time. This chain links TRBV7-9 with TRBJ2-1, with 10 bases that match TRBD1. The CDR3 has 15 residues. Germline assignment: CDR1 SEHNR and CDR2 FQNEAQ (reference sequence). V dropped 5 bases and J dropped 9; count of bases not matched to a gene: 10. CDR3 protein: CASSPGQGGLGEQFF. CDR3 nucleotides: TGTGCCAGCAGCCCAGGACAGGGGGGATTGGGTGAGCAGTTCTTC.

In its sample, this clonotype was seen a few times. The chain couples TRBV9 to TRBJ2-5, with D possibly called TRBD1 or TRBD2 (6 bases each). Germline lookup yields CDR1 SGDLS and CDR2 YYNGEE. V was cut by 4 bases and J by 2 bases, with 15 bases left in between. There are 15 residues in the CDR3. CDR3 DNA: TGTGCCAGCAGCCCAGAAGGGGGGTTACAAGAGACCCAGTACTTC. It encodes CASSPEGGLQETQYF.

CDR3 sequence (DNA): TGTGCCAGCAGCGCAGGGATCTACGAGCAGTACTTC. It is translated as CASSAGIYEQYF. V and J are TRBV7-2 and TRBJ2-7, with D possibly being TRBD1 (5 bases). Germline V gene sequence: CDR1 SGHTA, CDR2 FQGNSA. The CDR3 spans 12 residues. Trimming cost V 5 bases and J 3 bases, with 8 bases left between them. The full variable domain, with the rest looked up from reference TRBV7-2 and TRBJ2-7, is GAGVSQSPSNKVTEKGKDVELRCDPISGHTALYWYRQSLGQGLEFLIYFQGNSAPDKSGLPSDRFSAERTGGSVSTLTIQRTQQEDSAVYLCASSAGIYEQYFGPGTRLTVT.

The chain recombines TRBV5-1 with TRBJ1-1, with 8 bases identical to TRBD1. This CDR3 region has 16 residues. J lost 0 bases, V lost 3 bases, and 7 bases had no gene match. Germline CDR1 reads SGHRS; CDR2 reads YFSETQ. The CDR3 DNA follows: TGCGCCAGCAGCTCCCGGACAGGGTCCATGAACACTGAAGCTTTCTTT. It specifies CASSSRTGSMNTEAFF.

The chain recombines TRBV11-2 with TRBJ1-1, with D unclear. The germline gives CDR1 SGHAT, CDR2 FQNNGV. This CDR3 is built from 15 residues. Trimming removed 5 bases from V and 4 bases from J, with 17 bases in between. CDR3 sequence: CASSPTGEGFTEAFF. For the CDR3, the DNA is TGTGCCAGCAGCCCCACTGGGGAAGGTTTCACTGAAGCTTTCTTT.

This clonotype was detected a few times. This chain joins TRBV10-3 and TRBJ2-1, with no clear D. The CDR3 spans 11 residues. Germline assignment: CDR1 ENHRY and CDR2 SYGVKD. V shed 8 bases and J shed 4 bases, with 6 bases lying between them. The CDR3 sequence: CAIGKYNEQFF. CDR3 nucleotide sequence: TGTGCCATCGGAAAGTACAATGAGCAGTTCTTC.

This sequence joins TRBV7-2 and TRBJ1-2; 9 bases line up with TRBD1. Germline CDR1 SGHTA, CDR2 FQGNSA. J lost 6 bases, V lost 2 bases, and 7 bases had no gene match. The CDR3 contains 15 residues. The CDR3 here is CASSLLGQGFHGYTF. For the CDR3, the DNA is TGTGCCAGCAGCTTACTCGGACAGGGGTTTCATGGCTACACCTTC. The full variable domain, its missing parts supplied by reference TRBV7-2 and TRBJ1-2, is GAGVSQSPSNKVTEKGKDVELRCDPISGHTALYWYRQSLGQGLEFLIYFQGNSAPDKSGLPSDRFSAERTGGSVSTLTIQRTQQEDSAVYLCASSLLGQGFHGYTFGSGTRLTVV.

Only a few counts were recorded for this clonotype. The chain combines TRBV11-2 with TRBJ2-3, with D maybe TRBD2 (6 bases). Germline values: CDR1 SGHAT, CDR2 FQNNGV. The germline V and J ends were trimmed by 0 bases and 4 bases, with 17 bases remaining between them. The CDR3 loop spans 17 amino acids. The chain's CDR3 is CASSLDHNSGGADTQYF. CDR3 nucleotide sequence: TGTGCCAGCAGCTTAGATCATAATAGCGGTGGGGCAGATACGCAGTATTTT.

The chain has TRBV27 and TRBJ1-2, with 8 nucleotides matching TRBD1. Germline-derived CDR1 and CDR2 are MNHEY and SMNVEV (reference sequence). The CDR3 spans 14 residues. V lost 5 bases to trimming and J lost 7 bases; unmatched junction nucleotides: 9. The CDR3 DNA is TGTGCCAGCAGTCCGGGACAGGCATGGGGTGGCTACACCTTC. It is translated as CASSPGQAWGGYTF.

V usage is TRBV6-5 and J usage is TRBJ2-1; D is perhaps TRBD1 or TRBD2 (6 bases each). From germline, CDR1 is MNHEY and CDR2 SVGAGI. With 11 bases removed from V and 2 bases from J, the gap between germline ends came to 10 bases. The CDR3 is made up of 12 amino acids. The chain's CDR3 is CAGGRPYNEQFF. CDR3 nucleotide sequence: TGTGCCGGGGGGCGGCCCTACAATGAGCAGTTCTTC.

This clonotype was found a few times. The chain combines TRBV29-1 with TRBJ2-3; possible D gene TRBD2, 6 bases. CDR1 is SQVTM and CDR2 is ANQGSEA in the germline V gene. The CDR3 totals 14 residues. Deletions cut 6 bases from V and 0 bases from J, with 13 bases between. This CDR3 reads CSVRDLASTDTQYF. In DNA form, the CDR3 reads TGCAGCGTCCGGGACTTGGCTAGCACAGATACGCAGTATTTT.

The genes are TRBV20-1 and TRBJ2-3; 8 positions agree with TRBD2. Per the germline V gene, CDR1 is DFQATT and CDR2 is SNEGSKA (reference sequence). The CDR3 has 15 amino acids. Losses at the gene ends were 6 bases for V and 4 bases for J; bases not matched to a gene: 12. CDR3 in DNA: TGCAGTGCGAGGGCGGGGGGCAGATTATCAGATACGCAGTATTTT. Its translation is CSARAGGRLSDTQYF.

This clonotype appeared a few times. The V gene is TRBV12-3 or TRBV12-4, the J gene TRBJ2-2, with a tentative D call TRBD2 (6 bases). Trimming shortened V by 7 bases and J by 1 base, and 10 bases separated the two germline ends. This CDR3 spans 14 amino acids. The DNA for the CDR3 is TGTGCCAGCACCCCAGCGGGGAACACCGGGGAGCTGTTTTTT. Translation: CASTPAGNTGELFF.

The chain's CDR3 is CASSQFGGGYEQYF. The DNA for the CDR3 is TGTGCCAGCAGCCAATTTGGGGGGGGCTACGAGCAGTACTTC. The chain couples TRBV3-1 to TRBJ2-7, with 7 positions matching TRBD2. There are 14 residues in the CDR3. The germline V gene encodes CDR1 LGHDT and CDR2 YNNKEL (reference sequence). Trimming removed 2 bases from V and 3 bases from J; junction bases left unmatched: 4.